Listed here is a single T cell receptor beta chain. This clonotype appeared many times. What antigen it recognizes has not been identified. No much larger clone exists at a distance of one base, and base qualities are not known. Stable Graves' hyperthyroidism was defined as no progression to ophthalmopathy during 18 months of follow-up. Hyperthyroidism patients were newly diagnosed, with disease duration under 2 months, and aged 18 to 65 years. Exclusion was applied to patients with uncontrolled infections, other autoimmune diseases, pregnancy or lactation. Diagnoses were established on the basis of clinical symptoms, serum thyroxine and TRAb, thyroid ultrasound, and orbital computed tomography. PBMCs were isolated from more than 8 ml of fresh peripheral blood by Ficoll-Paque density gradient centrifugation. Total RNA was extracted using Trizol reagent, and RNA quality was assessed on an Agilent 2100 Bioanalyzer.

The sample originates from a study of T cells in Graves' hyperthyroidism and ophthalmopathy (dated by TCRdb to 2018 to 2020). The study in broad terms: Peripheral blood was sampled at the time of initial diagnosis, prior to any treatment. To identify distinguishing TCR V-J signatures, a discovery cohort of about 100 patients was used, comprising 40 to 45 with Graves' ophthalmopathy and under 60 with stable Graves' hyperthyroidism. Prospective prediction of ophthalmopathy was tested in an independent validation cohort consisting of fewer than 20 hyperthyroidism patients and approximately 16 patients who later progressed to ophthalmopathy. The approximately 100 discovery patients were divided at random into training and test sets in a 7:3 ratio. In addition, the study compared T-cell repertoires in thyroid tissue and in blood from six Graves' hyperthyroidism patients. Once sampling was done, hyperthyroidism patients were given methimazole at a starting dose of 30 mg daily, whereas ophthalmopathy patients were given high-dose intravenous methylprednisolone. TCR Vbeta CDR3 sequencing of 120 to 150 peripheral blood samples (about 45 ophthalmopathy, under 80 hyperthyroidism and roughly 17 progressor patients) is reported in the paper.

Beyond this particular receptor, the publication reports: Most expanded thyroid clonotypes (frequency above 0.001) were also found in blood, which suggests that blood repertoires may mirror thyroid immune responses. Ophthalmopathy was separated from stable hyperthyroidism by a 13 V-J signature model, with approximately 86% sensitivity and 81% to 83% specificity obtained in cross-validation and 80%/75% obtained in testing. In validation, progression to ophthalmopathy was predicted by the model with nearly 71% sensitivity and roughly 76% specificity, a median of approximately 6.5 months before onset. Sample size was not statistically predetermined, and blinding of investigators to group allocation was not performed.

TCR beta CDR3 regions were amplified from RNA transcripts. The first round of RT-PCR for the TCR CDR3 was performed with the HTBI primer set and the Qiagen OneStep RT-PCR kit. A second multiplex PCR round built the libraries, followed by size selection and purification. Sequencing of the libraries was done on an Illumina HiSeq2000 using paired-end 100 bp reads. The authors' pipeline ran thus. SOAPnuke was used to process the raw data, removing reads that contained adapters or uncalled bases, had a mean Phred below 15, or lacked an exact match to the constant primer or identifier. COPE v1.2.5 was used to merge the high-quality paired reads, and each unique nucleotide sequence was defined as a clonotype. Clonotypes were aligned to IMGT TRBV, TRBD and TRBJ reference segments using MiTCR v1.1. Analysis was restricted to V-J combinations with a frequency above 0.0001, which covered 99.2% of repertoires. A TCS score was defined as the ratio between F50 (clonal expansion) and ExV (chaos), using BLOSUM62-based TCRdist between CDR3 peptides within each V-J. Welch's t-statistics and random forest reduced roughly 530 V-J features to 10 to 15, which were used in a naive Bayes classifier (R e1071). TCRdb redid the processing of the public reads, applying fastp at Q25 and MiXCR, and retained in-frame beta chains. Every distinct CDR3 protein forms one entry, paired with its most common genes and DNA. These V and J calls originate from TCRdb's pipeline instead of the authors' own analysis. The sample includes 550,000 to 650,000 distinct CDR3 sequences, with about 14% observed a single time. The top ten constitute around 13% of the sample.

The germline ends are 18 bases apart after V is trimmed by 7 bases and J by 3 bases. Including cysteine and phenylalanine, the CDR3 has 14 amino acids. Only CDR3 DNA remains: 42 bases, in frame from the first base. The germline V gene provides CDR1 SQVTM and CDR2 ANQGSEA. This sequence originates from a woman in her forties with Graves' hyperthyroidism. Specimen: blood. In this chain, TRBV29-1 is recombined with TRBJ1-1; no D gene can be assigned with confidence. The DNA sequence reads TGCAGCGCCCGGGGTGGGGATGGGGACACTGAAGCTTTCTTT. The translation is CSARGGDGDTEAFF.